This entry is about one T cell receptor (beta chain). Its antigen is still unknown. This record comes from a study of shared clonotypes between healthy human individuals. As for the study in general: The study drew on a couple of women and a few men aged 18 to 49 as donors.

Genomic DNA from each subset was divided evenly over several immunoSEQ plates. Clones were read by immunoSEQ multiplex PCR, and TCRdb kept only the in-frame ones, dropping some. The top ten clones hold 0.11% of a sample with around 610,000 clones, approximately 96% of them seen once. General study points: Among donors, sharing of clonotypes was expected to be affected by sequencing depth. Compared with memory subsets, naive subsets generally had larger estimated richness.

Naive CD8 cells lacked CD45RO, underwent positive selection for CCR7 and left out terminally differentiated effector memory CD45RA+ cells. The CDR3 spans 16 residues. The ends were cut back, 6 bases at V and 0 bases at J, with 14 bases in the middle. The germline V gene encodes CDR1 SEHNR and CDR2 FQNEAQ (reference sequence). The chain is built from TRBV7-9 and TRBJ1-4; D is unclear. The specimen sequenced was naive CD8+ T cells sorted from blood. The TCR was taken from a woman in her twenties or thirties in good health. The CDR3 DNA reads TGTGCCAGCAGTTCATCCCCCCGGTCAACTAATGAAAAACTGTTTTTT. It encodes CASSSSPRSTNEKLFF.